Here is one T cell receptor (beta chain) with its context. Per the original methods: Reference gene primer amplification in the assay estimated nucleated cell counts. Repertoires were generated with immunoSEQ multiplex PCR, while TCRdb's copy carries only in-frame clones and drops some. Clone size and V and J calls were adopted from that table, with D and trimming inferred from the DNA. The sample has more than 130,000 clones, about 88% seen once; the top ten hold about 10%. The sample is drawn from a study of blood T cell repertoires in COVID-19. Study-wide context: Material from acute and convalescent COVID-19 was sourced from the United States, Italy and Spain. PBMCs, B-cell-depleted T cells, or T cells provided the cDNA or gDNA that made up the material.

The CDR3 has 17 amino acids. V shed 0 bases and J 2 bases; nucleotides not matched to a gene: 3. The germline CDR1 and CDR2 sequences are MNHEY and SVGEGT. This sequence was found in a middle-aged man with active or convalescent COVID-19. The V call is TRBV6-2 or TRBV6-3, the J call TRBJ2-1, with 11 nucleotides matching TRBD2. The source material was peripheral blood. The CDR3 reads CASSYSPSGRTYNEQFF. Here the CDR3 DNA reads TGTGCCAGCAGTTACTCGCCTAGCGGGAGGACCTACAATGAGCAGTTCTTC.